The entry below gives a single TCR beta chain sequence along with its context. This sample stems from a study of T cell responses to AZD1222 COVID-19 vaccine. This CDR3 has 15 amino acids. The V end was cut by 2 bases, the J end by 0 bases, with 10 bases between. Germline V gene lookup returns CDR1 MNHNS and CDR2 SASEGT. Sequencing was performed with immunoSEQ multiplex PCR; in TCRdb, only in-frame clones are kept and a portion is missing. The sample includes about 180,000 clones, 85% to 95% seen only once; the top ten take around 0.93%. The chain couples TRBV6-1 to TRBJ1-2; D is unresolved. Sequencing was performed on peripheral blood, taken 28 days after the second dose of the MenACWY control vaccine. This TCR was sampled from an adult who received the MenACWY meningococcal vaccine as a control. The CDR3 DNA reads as TGTGCCAGCAGTGAAAGCGGCTTAGCTAACTATGGCTACACCTTC. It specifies CASSESGLANYGYTF.